The entry that follows covers one T cell receptor (beta chain) sequence. This clonotype has at least ten counts. Its antigen remains unidentified. Base quality data are lacking; no much larger clone is found one base away. The sample is drawn from a study of CD8+CD57+ T cells in acquired aplastic anemia (dated 2018 in TCRdb). Background on the whole study: A mean of approximately 3 ug of DNA, ranging from roughly 0.19 to 27.4 ug, was extracted from sorted CD4+ and CD8+ cells. An average of approximately 10 million reads for CD4+ cells and 11 million to 13 million reads for CD8+ cells was obtained from healthy donor samples. General conclusions and limits of the study: About 30 CD8+ CDR3 sequences were found in both patients and controls but appeared to be highly expressed in patients and within the immunodominant clones of the patients. Patients and healthy controls showed no significant difference in CD8+ Simpson's diversity (P=0.060).

CDR1 and CDR2 (DFQATT, SNEGSKA) derive from the germline V gene (reference sequence). The CDR3 starts with the cysteine, ends with the phenylalanine, and has 12 residues. Only CDR3 DNA is held: 36 bases, read in frame from base 1. The germline V end is reduced by 6 bases and the J end by 1 base; junction bases left unmatched: 1. Genomic DNA was used as template for profiling of TCR beta VDJ combinations and CDR3 sequences. TCR repertoire sequencing was run on an Illumina HiSeq 2000. In the source study's methods: Repertoire assessment relied on Simpson's diversity index, CDR3 size and DJ length profiles, and TRBV/TRBJ rearrangement plots. The most abundant DNA sequence in the deep sequencing data was defined as the immunodominant clone. CDR3 amino acid sequences were screened for sharing across subjects and were compared with published repertoires and the VDJdb database. Starting from the raw public reads, TCRdb applied fastp trimming at Q25, assembled clones with MiXCR and retained in-frame beta chains. Rows are combined by CDR3 protein, so each entry shows the most common genes and DNA. The V and J calls were determined by TCRdb, not by the authors. This sample is represented by fewer than 250,000 distinct CDR3 sequences; 54% of them were singletons. 15% to 20% of the sample comes from the top ten.

TCR repertoires of sorted CD4+ and CD8+ blood T cells from severe aplastic anemia patients and healthy subjects were deep-sequenced in the study. Ficoll-Paque density gradient centrifugation was used to isolate peripheral blood mononuclear cells. Before DNA was extracted, CD4+ and CD8+ T cells were sorted using either FACS or magnetic beads. The V and J genes are TRBV20-1 and TRBJ2-7, and 9 junctional nucleotides match TRBD1. The sequencing input was sorted CD4+, CD8+, or CD8+CD57+ T cells (not recorded which) from PBMCs. The clonotype comes from a human donor in good health, serving as a control. The CDR3 protein: CSAGQGSYEQYF. The DNA reads as follows: TGCAGTGCCGGACAGGGGTCCTACGAGCAGTACTTC.